Shown below are 17 T cell receptor beta chains from a single sample sequenced in a study of patients and donors after allogeneic stem cell transplantation (dated by TCRdb to the early 2020s). The receptor library was made with RT-PCR. The sample was run on a NextSeq 550. TCRdb passed the public sequencing reads through fastp at Q25 and MiXCR, retaining productive beta sequences. Identical CDR3 proteins give one entry, which carries the most common genes and DNA. The sample has some 960,000 distinct CDR3 sequences on record, more than 15% of them singletons. The leading ten clones occupy 6% of the sample. Sequencing used blood, either unsorted or a sorted T cell fraction (not recorded which). These receptors were collected from a human donor who was either an allogeneic HSCT recipient or a stem cell or donor lymphocyte infusion donor (not recorded which). It is not recorded whose cells these are; they may come from a transplant donor.

V and J are TRBV11-2 and TRBJ2-1, with D uncertain. Germline V CDR1 and CDR2: SGHAT, FQNNGV. V lost 1 base, J lost 1 base, and 11 bases lay in between. This CDR3 has 16 amino acids. The CDR3 DNA sequence: TGTGCCAGCAGCTTAGTTGGTAGGTGGTCCTACAATGAGCAGTTCTTC. Protein product: CASSLVGRWSYNEQFF.

This clonotype has just a few counts. V is TRBV12-3 or TRBV12-4 and J is TRBJ2-1; no definite D call. The CDR3 is 13 residues long. The V and J ends lost 3 bases and 4 bases respectively, with 7 bases between them. This chain's CDR3 is CASSLTRYNEQFF. The CDR3 region has the DNA TGTGCCAGCAGTTTGACCCGGTACAATGAGCAGTTCTTC.

This clonotype has a handful of counts. This chain uses TRBV27 with TRBJ2-1, with D perhaps matching TRBD1 (6 bases). The ends were cut back, 8 bases at V and 0 bases at J, with 11 bases in the middle. Germline CDR1 is MNHEY and CDR2 is SMNVEV (reference sequence). The CDR3 consists of 14 residues. CDR3 sequence (DNA): TGTGCCAGCCTTCAACAGGGCTCCTACAATGAGCAGTTCTTC. Translating gives CASLQQGSYNEQFF.

This clonotype was found a few times. The V and J genes are TRBV5-6 and TRBJ2-1, with no clear D. The CDR3 has 13 amino acids. V shed 4 bases and J shed 6 bases, with 11 bases lying between them. Per the germline V gene, CDR1 is SGHDT and CDR2 is YYEEEE. CDR3 residues: CASSASNLNEQFF. The DNA of the CDR3 is TGTGCCAGCAGCGCTTCAAATCTCAATGAGCAGTTCTTC. Supplemented by reference TRBV5-6 and TRBJ2-1, the full variable domain reads DAGVTQSPTHLIKTRGQQVTLRCSPKSGHDTVSWYQQALGQGPQFIFQYYEEEERQRGNFPDRFSGHQFPNYSSELNVNALLLGDSALYLCASSASNLNEQFFGPGTRLTVL.

J is TRBJ1-6 and V is TRBV9; a weak D match, TRBD1 (6 bases). The V gene's germline CDR1 is SGDLS and CDR2 YYNGEE. The length of the CDR3 is 14 residues. Trimming took off 2 bases at V and 8 bases at J, with 11 bases between the two ends. CDR3 amino acids: CASSVGGRDSPLHF. Written as DNA, the CDR3 is TGTGCCAGCAGCGTTGGGGGGCGGGATTCACCCCTCCACTTT.

The chain joins TRBV20-1 to TRBJ2-1; a possible D gene is TRBD2 (5 bases). Trimming removed 4 bases from V and 1 base from J, with 14 bases in between. Germline lookup yields CDR1 DFQATT and CDR2 SNEGSKA (reference sequence). The CDR3 totals 15 residues. The CDR3 spells CSATRGGLSYNEQFF. In DNA, the CDR3 is TGCAGTGCTACCCGCGGCGGGCTGTCCTACAATGAGCAGTTCTTC.

At least ten counts were recorded for this clonotype. J is TRBJ1-6 and V is TRBV12-3 or TRBV12-4, with D possibly matching TRBD1 (6 bases). This CDR3 contains 14 residues. V lost 3 bases and J lost 7, with 10 bases in between. The CDR3 reads CASSFRGVNSPLHF. The CDR3 DNA reads TGTGCCAGCAGTTTCAGGGGTGTGAATTCACCCCTCCACTTT.

The rearrangement uses TRBV24-1 and TRBJ2-1; D is unresolved. This CDR3 has 14 residues. CDR1 is KGHDR, CDR2 SFDVKD, per germline. Trimming took off 1 base at V and 3 bases at J, with 6 bases between the two ends. DNA for the CDR3: TGTGCCACCAGTGATTTCGGCCTCTACAATGAGCAGTTCTTC. This codes for CATSDFGLYNEQFF.

This clonotype has a count of ten or more. V and J are TRBV12-3 or TRBV12-4 and TRBJ2-1; TRBD1 matches 10 bases. V trimming: 5 bases; J trimming: 2 bases; junction bases outside the gene matches: 12. The CDR3 spans 18 residues. CDR3 region: CASSPGQGTQGTYNEQFF. CDR3 bases: TGTGCCAGCAGTCCGGGACAGGGGACACAAGGAACCTACAATGAGCAGTTCTTC.

The chain links TRBV7-2 to TRBJ2-1; D uncertain. V was cut by 2 bases and J by 10 bases, with 12 bases left in between. Looked up from germline, CDR1 is SGHTA and CDR2 is FQGNSA. This CDR3 contains 13 residues. CDR3 coding DNA: TGTGCCAGCAGCTTAAGGTCCCTTTGGGAGCAGTTCTTC. Translated, it gives CASSLRSLWEQFF. Full variable domain (missing parts from reference TRBV7-2 and TRBJ2-1): GAGVSQSPSNKVTEKGKDVELRCDPISGHTALYWYRQSLGQGLEFLIYFQGNSAPDKSGLPSDRFSAERTGGSVSTLTIQRTQQEDSAVYLCASSLRSLWEQFFGPGTRLTVL.

This sequence joins TRBV20-1 and TRBJ2-7, with D maybe TRBD1 (5 bases). V was cut by 5 bases and J by 5 bases, with 22 bases left in between. CDR3 length: 15 residues. Germline V gene sequence: CDR1 DFQATT, CDR2 SNEGSKA (reference sequence). The CDR3 sequence is CSAPRPSGKSHEQYF. Written as DNA, the CDR3 is TGCAGTGCTCCTCGACCTTCAGGGAAATCGCACGAGCAGTACTTC.

At least ten counts were recorded for this clonotype. The chain combines TRBV5-1 with TRBJ2-2, with D possibly TRBD1 on 6 matching bases. V lost 0 bases and J 4 bases, leaving 10 bases between the germline ends. The CDR3 is made up of 15 amino acids. CDR1 and CDR2 (germline): SGHRS, YFSETQ. CDR3 loop: CASSLDRAGTGELFF. The CDR3, as DNA: TGCGCCAGCAGCTTGGACAGGGCGGGCACCGGGGAGCTGTTTTTT. Full variable domain (outside the CDR3, taken from reference TRBV5-1 and TRBJ2-2): KAGVTQTPRYLIKTRGQQVTLSCSPISGHRSVSWYQQTPGQGLQFLFEYFSETQRNKGNFPGRFSGRQFSNSRSEMNVSTLELGDSALYLCASSLDRAGTGELFFGEGSRLTVL.

This rearrangement joins TRBV7-3 to TRBJ2-1; D possibly corresponds to TRBD2 (6 bases). CDR3 length: 12 amino acids. The germline V gene has CDR1 SGHTA and CDR2 FQGTGA. Between the trimmed V and J ends, which lost 4 bases and 10 bases, there was a span of 11 bases. Written as DNA, the CDR3 is TGTGCCAGCAGCTACCCGGGACTGGAGCAGTTCTTC. Translation: CASSYPGLEQFF.

The J gene is TRBJ2-3, the V gene TRBV20-1; 11 bases map to TRBD2. This CDR3 has 19 residues. Germline CDR1 DFQATT, CDR2 SNEGSKA (reference sequence). J was trimmed by 2 bases and V by 0 bases; bases with no gene match: 13. The CDR3 is CSARDPRVAGGSNTDTQYF. DNA of the CDR3: TGCAGTGCTAGAGATCCCCGGGTAGCGGGGGGGTCAAACACAGATACGCAGTATTTT.

This chain links TRBV6-5 with TRBJ2-7; 7 bases are a match to TRBD1. CDR1 MNHEY and CDR2 SVGAGI come from the germline V gene. There are 14 residues in the CDR3. J gave up 3 bases and V 6 bases, and 8 bases lay outside the gene matches. The DNA for the CDR3 is TGTGCCAGCAGGTACCAAGACAGGGTCTACGAGCAGTACTTC. This codes for CASRYQDRVYEQYF.

The chain couples TRBV25-1 to TRBJ2-1; possible D gene TRBD1, 5 bases. Germline-derived CDR1 and CDR2 are MGHDK and SYGVNS. The CDR3 is 16 residues long. Trimming pared 4 bases from V and 0 bases from J, leaving 13 bases between. This CDR3 is CASSAPTVISYNEQFF. DNA of the CDR3: TGTGCCAGCAGTGCCCCGACAGTGATCTCCTACAATGAGCAGTTCTTC.

The table lists this clonotype with a few counts. The V gene is TRBV6-1, the J gene TRBJ2-1; TRBD2 aligns across 7 bases. The germline gives CDR1 MNHNS, CDR2 SASEGT. V shed 7 bases and J 10 bases; nucleotides not matched to a gene: 4. The CDR3 covers 11 residues. The CDR3 region has the DNA TGTGCCAGCAATGGCGGGGGAGAGCAGTTCTTC. Translated, it gives CASNGGGEQFF.